This entry describes one TCR beta chain. This specimen belongs to a study of blood T cell repertoires in COVID-19. TCRdb's table, derived via immunoSEQ multiplex PCR, lists solely in-frame clones and lacks some. The data contain approximately 240,000 clones, about 88% of them singletons. Germline CDR1 SGHRS, CDR2 YFSETQ. This CDR3 spans 13 amino acids. The J segment lost 8 bases and the V segment lost 3 bases, leaving 6 bases of the junction unmatched. The sequenced material came from peripheral blood. The gene calls are TRBV5-1 and TRBJ1-2, with 8 nucleotides matching TRBD1. The sequence was obtained from a woman between 40 and 50 years old who had recovered from COVID-19. This CDR3 is CASSSFDRGGYTF. The DNA of the CDR3 is TGCGCCAGCAGCTCCTTCGACAGGGGCGGCTACACCTTC.